The rows below give T cell receptor beta chains drawn from one sample of a study of STAT3 mutations in large granular lymphocyte leukemia. Measured with immunoSEQ multiplex PCR; TCRdb has only the in-frame clones, and not every one. The table includes 30,000 to 45,000 clones, around nine tenths detected once. Sequencing was carried out using PBMCs. These receptors all stem from a human donor with T large granular lymphocyte leukemia. Some clones in this sample may be carry-over from other donors' samples. CDR3s include the opening cysteine and the closing phenylalanine or tryptophan. The D gene is left open where the match is weak. Clone size is given for some rows only: seen once, a few or many times, or a class if the clone is expanded.

d_call j_call v_call clone_size cdr3_aa cdr3_nt
TRBD1 TRBJ1-2 TRBV7-2 - CASSRRETGGSGYTF TGTGCCAGCAGCAGACGGGAGACAGGGGGCTCTGGCTACACCTTC
- TRBJ1-1 TRBV5-1 - CASSSRQEVTEAFF TGCGCCAGCAGTTCGCGACAGGAGGTCACTGAAGCTTTCTTT
- TRBJ2-7 TRBV11-2 - CASSAGSYEQYF TGTGCCAGCAGCGCTGGGTCCTACGAGCAGTACTTC
TRBD2 TRBJ2-3 TRBV25-1 - CASRLAVSTDTQYF TGTGCCAGTCGACTAGCGGTTAGCACAGATACGCAGTATTTT
- TRBJ2-2 TRBV10-2 - CASKGGLATGELFF TGCGCCAGCAAGGGGGGTCTGGCCACCGGGGAGCTGTTTTTT
TRBD1 TRBJ2-2 TRBV15 - CATSRQGAGELFF TGTGCCACCAGCAGACAGGGGGCCGGGGAGCTGTTTTTT
- TRBJ1-5 TRBV15 - CATSSPGNSNQPQHF TGTGCCACCTCCTCCCCGGGGAATAGCAATCAGCCCCAGCATTTT
- TRBJ1-1 TRBV6-6 - CASSYGGQAEAFF TGTGCCAGCAGTTACGGGGGGCAAGCTGAAGCTTTCTTT
- TRBJ2-2 TRBV5-1 - CASSRTLGYTGELFF TGCGCCAGCAGCAGGACTTTAGGGTACACCGGGGAGCTGTTTTTT
- TRBJ1-1 TRBV4-2 few CASSQDATHTEAFF TGTGCCAGCAGCCAAGATGCCACCCACACTGAAGCTTTCTTT
- TRBJ2-2 TRBV30 - CAWSSLPTRTGELFF TGTGCCTGGAGTTCCCTCCCAACACGAACCGGGGAGCTGTTTTTT
- TRBJ1-6 TRBV11-2 - CASSLGGNNSPLHF TGTGCCAGCAGCTTAGGAGGGAACAATTCACCCCTCCACTTT
- TRBJ1-6 TRBV6-5 - CASSYSGEGYNSPLHF TGTGCCAGCAGTTACTCTGGGGAGGGGTATAATTCACCCCTCCACTTT
- TRBJ2-5 TRBV10-3 - CAISEDRGETQYF TGTGCCATCAGTGAGGACAGAGGGGAGACCCAGTACTTC
- TRBJ1-6 TRBV7-9 - CASSRDRIYNSPLHF TGTGCCAGCAGCCGCGACAGGATCTATAATTCACCCCTCCACTTT
- TRBJ2-5 TRBV6-5 few CASSYGTGGETQYF TGTGCCAGCAGTTACGGGACTGGGGGAGAGACCCAGTACTTC
- TRBJ1-2 TRBV2 - CASGYGYTF TGTGCCAGCGGATATGGCTACACCTTC
- TRBJ1-3 TRBV7-2 - CASSLWTSGNTIYF TGTGCCAGCAGCTTGTGGACCTCTGGAAACACCATATATTTT
- TRBJ2-7 TRBV7-9 - CASSYPGPSYEQYF TGTGCCAGCAGCTACCCGGGACCCTCCTACGAGCAGTACTTC
TRBD1 TRBJ1-2 TRBV29-1 - CSTSPGGGYGYTF TGCAGCACATCCCCAGGGGGCGGCTATGGCTACACCTTC
- TRBJ2-2 TRBV6-5 - CASSPTANTGELFF TGTGCCAGCAGTCCGACAGCTAACACCGGGGAGCTGTTTTTT
- TRBJ1-1 TRBV5-4 - CASSLVMNTEAFF TGTGCCAGCAGCTTGGTGATGAACACTGAAGCTTTCTTT
- TRBJ2-3 TRBV19 - CASRPLYTDTQYF TGTGCCAGTAGGCCTTTATACACAGATACGCAGTATTTT
- TRBJ2-1 TRBV28 - CASSQKNEQFF TGTGCCAGCAGTCAGAAAAATGAGCAGTTCTTC
TRBD2 TRBJ2-4 TRBV2 - CASREGLAGGPLGKNIQYF TGTGCCAGCAGGGAGGGACTAGCGGGGGGGCCCTTGGGCAAAAACATTCAGTACTTC
- TRBJ2-2 TRBV2 once CASREGRDTGELFF TGTGCCAGCAGGGAGGGTAGGGACACCGGGGAGCTGTTTTTT
- TRBJ2-3 TRBV7-9 - CASSQGSGTDTQYF TGTGCCAGCAGCCAGGGGTCGGGCACAGATACGCAGTATTTT
TRBD2 TRBJ2-5 TRBV5-4 once CASSPEPSGPGARETQYF TGTGCCAGCAGCCCGGAACCTAGCGGCCCTGGGGCGCGGGAGACCCAGTACTTC
TRBD2 TRBJ2-1 TRBV29-1 - CSFGGSSYNEQFF TGCAGCTTCGGGGGGAGCTCCTACAATGAGCAGTTCTTC
- TRBJ1-1 TRBV18 - CASSPVSGEATEAFF TGTGCCAGCTCACCCGTTTCAGGGGAGGCCACTGAAGCTTTCTTT
TRBD2 TRBJ2-7 TRBV5-1 - CASSYSGGSEQYF TGCGCCAGCAGCTACTCCGGGGGGAGCGAGCAGTACTTC